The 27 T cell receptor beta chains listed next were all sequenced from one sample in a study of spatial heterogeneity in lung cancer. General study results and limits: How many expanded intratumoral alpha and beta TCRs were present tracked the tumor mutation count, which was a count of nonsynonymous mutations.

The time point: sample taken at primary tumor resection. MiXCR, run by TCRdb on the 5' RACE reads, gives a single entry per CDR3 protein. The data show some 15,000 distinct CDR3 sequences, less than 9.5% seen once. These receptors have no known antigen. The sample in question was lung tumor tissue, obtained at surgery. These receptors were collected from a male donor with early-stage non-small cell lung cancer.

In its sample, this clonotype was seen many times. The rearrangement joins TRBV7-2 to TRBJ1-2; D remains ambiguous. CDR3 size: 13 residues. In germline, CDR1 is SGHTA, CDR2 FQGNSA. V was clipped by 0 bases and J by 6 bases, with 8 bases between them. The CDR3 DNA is TGTGCCAGCAGCTTAGCACGGCCGGATGGCTACACCTTC. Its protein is CASSLARPDGYTF. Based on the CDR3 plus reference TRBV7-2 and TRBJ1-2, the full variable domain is GAGVSQSPSNKVTEKGKDVELRCDPISGHTALYWYRQSLGQGLEFLIYFQGNSAPDKSGLPSDRFSAERTGGSVSTLTIQRTQQEDSAVYLCASSLARPDGYTFGSGTRLTVV.

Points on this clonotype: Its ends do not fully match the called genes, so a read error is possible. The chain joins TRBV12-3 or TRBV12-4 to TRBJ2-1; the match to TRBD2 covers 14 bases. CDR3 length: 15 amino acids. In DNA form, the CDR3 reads TGTACCAGCAGTCCCGGGACTAGCGGGAGCGATGAGCAGTTCTTC. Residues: CTSSPGTSGSDEQFF.

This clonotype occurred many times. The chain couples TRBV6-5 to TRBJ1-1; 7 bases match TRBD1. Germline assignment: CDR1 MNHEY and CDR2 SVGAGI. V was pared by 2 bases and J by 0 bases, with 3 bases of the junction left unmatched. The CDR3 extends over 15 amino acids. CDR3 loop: CASSYGGQMNTEAFF. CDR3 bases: TGTGCCAGCAGTTACGGGGGACAGATGAACACTGAAGCTTTCTTT.

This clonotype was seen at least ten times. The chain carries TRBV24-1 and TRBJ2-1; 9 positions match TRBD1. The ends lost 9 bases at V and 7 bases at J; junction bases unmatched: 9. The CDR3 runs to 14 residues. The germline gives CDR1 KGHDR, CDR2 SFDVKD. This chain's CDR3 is CATGRGQGSNEQFF. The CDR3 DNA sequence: TGTGCCACCGGTAGGGGACAGGGTTCGAATGAGCAGTTCTTC.

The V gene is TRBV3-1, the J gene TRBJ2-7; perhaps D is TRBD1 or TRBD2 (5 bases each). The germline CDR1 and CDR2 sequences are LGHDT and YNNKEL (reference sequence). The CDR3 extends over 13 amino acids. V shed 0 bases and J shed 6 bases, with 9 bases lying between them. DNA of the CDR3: TGTGCCAGCAGCCAAGATCGGGACGGCGAGCAGTACTTC. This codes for CASSQDRDGEQYF.

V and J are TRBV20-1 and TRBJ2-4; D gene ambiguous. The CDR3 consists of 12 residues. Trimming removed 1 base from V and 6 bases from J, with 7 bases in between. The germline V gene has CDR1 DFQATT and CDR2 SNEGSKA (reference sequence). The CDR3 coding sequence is TGCAGTGCTAGAGGGTCGGCAAACATTCAGTACTTC. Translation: CSARGSANIQYF.

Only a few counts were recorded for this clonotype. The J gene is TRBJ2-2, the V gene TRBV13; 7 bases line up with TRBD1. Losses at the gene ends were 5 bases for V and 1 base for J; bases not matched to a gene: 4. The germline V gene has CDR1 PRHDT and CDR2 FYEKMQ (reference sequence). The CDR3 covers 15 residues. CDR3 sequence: CASSPRTGNTGELFF. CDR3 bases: TGTGCCAGCAGCCCCCGGACAGGGAACACCGGGGAGCTGTTTTTT.

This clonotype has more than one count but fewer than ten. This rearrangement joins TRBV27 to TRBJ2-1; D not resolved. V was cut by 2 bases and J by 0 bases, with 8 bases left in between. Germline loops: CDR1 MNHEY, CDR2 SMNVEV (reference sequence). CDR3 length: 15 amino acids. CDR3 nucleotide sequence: TGTGCCAGCAGTTTAGAGGAGAGCTCCTACAATGAGCAGTTCTTC. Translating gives CASSLEESSYNEQFF.

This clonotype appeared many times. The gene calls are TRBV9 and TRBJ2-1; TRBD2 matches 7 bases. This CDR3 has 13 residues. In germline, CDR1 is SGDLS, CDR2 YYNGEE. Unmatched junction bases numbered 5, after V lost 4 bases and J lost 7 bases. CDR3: CASSREGRNEQFF. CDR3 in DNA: TGTGCCAGCAGCAGGGAGGGTAGGAATGAGCAGTTCTTC.

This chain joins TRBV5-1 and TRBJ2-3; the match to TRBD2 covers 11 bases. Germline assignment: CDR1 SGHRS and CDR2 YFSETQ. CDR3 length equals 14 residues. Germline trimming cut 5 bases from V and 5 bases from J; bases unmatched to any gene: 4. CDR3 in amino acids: CASSSLAGGDTQYF. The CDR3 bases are TGCGCCAGCAGTTCCCTAGCGGGAGGAGATACGCAGTATTTT.

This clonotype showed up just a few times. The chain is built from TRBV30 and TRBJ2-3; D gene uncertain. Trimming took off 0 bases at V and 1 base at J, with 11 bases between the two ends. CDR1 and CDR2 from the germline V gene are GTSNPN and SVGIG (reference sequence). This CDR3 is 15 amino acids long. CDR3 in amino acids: CAWSVRLAGTDTQYF. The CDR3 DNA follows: TGTGCCTGGAGTGTGAGGCTGGCCGGCACAGATACGCAGTATTTT.

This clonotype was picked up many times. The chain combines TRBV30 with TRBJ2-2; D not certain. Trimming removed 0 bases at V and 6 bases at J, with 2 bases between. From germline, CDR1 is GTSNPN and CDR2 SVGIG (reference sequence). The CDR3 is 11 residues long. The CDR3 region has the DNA TGTGCCTGGAGTGTACCCGGGGAGCTGTTTTTT. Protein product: CAWSVPGELFF.

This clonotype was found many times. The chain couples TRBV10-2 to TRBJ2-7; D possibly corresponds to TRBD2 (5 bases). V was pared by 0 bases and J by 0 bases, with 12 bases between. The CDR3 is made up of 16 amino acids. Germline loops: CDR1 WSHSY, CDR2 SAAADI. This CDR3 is CASSESRGRSSYEQYF. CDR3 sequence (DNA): TGCGCCAGCAGTGAGTCTCGCGGGCGGAGCTCCTACGAGCAGTACTTC.

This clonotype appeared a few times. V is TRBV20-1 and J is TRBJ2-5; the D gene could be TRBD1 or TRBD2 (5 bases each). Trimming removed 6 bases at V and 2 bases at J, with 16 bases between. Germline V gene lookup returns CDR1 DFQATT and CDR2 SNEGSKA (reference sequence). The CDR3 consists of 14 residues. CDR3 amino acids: CSAKTGRNQETQYF. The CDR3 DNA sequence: TGCAGTGCAAAGACGGGACGTAATCAAGAGACCCAGTACTTC.

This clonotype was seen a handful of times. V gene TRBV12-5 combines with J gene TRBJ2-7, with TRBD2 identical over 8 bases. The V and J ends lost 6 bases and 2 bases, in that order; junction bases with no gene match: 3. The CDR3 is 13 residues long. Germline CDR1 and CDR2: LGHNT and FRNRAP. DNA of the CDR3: TGTGCTAGTGGAAAAGCGGGGGCCTACGAGCAGTACTTC. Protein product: CASGKAGAYEQYF. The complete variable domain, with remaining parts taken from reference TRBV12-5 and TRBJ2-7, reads DARVTQTPRHKVTEMGQEVTMRCQPILGHNTVFWYRQTMMQGLELLAYFRNRAPLDDSGMPKDRFSAEMPDATLATLKIQPSEPRDSAVYFCASGKAGAYEQYFGPGTRLTVT.

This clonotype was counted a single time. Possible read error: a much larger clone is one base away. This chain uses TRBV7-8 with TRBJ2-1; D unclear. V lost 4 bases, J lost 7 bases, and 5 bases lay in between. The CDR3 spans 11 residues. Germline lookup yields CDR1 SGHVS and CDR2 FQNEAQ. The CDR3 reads CASSCRNEQFF. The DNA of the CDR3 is TGTGCCAGCAGCTGTAGGAATGAGCAGTTCTTC. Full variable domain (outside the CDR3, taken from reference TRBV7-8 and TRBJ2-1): GAGVSQSPRYKVAKRGQDVALRCDPISGHVSLFWYQQALGQGPEFLTYFQNEAQLDKSGLPSDRFFAERPEGSVSTLKIQRTQQEDSAVYLCASSCRNEQFFGPGTRLTVL.

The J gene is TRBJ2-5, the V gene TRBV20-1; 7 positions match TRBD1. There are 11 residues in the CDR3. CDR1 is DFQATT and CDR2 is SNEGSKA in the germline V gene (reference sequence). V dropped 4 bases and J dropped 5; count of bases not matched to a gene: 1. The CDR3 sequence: CSANRGETQYF. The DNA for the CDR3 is TGCAGTGCTAACAGGGGTGAGACCCAGTACTTC.

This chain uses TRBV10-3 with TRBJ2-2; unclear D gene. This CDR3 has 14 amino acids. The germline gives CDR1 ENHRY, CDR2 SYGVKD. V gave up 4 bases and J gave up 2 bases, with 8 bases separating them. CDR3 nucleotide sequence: TGTGCCATCAGTGGTCAACTAAACACCGGGGAGCTGTTTTTT. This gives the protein CAISGQLNTGELFF.

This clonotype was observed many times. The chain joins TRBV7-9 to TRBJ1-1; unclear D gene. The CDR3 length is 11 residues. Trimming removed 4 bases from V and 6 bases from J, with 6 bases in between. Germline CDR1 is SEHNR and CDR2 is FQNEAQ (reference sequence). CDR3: CASSSPSEAFF. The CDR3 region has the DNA TGTGCCAGCAGCTCCCCCTCTGAAGCTTTCTTT.

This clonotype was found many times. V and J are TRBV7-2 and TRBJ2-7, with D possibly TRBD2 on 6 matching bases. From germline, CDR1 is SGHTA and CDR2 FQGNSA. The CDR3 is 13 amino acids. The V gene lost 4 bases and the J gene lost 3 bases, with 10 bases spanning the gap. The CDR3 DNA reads TGTGCCAGCAGCTCCCTGGAGGGCTACGAGCAGTACGTC. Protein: CASSSLEGYEQYV.

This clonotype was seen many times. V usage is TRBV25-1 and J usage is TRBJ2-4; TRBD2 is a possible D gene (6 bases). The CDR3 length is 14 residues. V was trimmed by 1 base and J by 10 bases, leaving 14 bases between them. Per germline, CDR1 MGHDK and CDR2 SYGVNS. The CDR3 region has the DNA TGTGCCAGCAGTGAATGGGGGGAGAACCAAATTCAGTACTTC. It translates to CASSEWGENQIQYF.

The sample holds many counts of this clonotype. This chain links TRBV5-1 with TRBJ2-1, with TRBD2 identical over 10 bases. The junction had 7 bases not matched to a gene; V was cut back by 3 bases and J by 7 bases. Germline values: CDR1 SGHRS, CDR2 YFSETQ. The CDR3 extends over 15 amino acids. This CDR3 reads CASSSLAGVGNEQFF. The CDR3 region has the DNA TGCGCCAGCAGCTCCCTAGCGGGAGTGGGGAATGAGCAGTTCTTC.

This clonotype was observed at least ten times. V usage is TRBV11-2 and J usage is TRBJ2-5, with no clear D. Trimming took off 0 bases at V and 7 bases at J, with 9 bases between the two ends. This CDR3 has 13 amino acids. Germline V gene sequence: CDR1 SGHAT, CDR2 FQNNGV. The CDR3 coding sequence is TGTGCCAGCAGCTTAGAAGTCCGCGGGACCCAGTACTTC. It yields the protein CASSLEVRGTQYF.

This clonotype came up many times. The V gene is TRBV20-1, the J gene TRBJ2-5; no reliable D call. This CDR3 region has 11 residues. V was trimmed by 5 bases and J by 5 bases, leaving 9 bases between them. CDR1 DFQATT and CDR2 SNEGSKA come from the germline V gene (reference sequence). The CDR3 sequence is CSAHRGETQYF. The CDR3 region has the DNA TGCAGTGCTCATCGCGGTGAGACCCAGTACTTC.

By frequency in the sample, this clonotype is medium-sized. CDR3 nucleotides: TGTGCCTGGAGATGGACAGGGGCTAGGAGCACTGAAGCTTTCTTT. This gives the protein CAWRWTGARSTEAFF. The J gene is TRBJ1-1, the V gene TRBV30, with 9 bases matching TRBD1. This CDR3 has 15 amino acids. V dropped 3 bases and J dropped 4; count of bases not matched to a gene: 9. CDR1 and CDR2 (germline): GTSNPN, SVGIG (reference sequence). The whole variable domain, filled in from reference TRBV30 and TRBJ1-1, reads SQTIHQWPATLVQPVGSPLSLECTVEGTSNPNLYWYRQAAGRGLQLLFYSVGIGQISSEVPQNLSASRPQDRQFILSSKKLLLSDSGFYLCAWRWTGARSTEAFFGQGTRLTVV.

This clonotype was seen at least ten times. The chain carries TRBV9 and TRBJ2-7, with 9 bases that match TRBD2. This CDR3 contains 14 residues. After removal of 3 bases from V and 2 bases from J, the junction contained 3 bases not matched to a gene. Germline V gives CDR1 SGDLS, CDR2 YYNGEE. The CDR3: CASSAGLATYEQYF. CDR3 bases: TGTGCCAGCAGCGCGGGACTAGCTACCTACGAGCAGTACTTC.

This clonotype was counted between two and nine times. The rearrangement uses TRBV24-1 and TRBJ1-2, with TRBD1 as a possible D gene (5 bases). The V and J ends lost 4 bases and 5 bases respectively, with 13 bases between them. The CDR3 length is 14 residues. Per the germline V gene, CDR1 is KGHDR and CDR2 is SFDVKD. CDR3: CATSDSGRIYGYTF. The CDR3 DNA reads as TGTGCCACCAGTGACTCGGGACGGATATATGGCTACACCTTC.